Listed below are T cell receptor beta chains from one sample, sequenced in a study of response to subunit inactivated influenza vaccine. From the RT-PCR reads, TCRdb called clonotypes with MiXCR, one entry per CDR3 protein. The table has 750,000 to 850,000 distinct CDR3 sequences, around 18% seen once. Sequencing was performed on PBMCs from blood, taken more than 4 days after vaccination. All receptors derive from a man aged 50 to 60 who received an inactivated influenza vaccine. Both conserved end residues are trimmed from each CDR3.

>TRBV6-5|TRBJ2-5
ASIYRDRVGETQY
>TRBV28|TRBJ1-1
ASSHDSREPTEAF
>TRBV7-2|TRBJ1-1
ASSRSTFNTEAF
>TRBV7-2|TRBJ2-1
ASSLDRGQQF
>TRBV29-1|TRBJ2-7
SVQGRRYEQY
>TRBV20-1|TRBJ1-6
SASRGQAINSPLH
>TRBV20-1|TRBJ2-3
SASEPGQGVTDTQY
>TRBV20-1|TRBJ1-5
SASPPRGRNQPQH
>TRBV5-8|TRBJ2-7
ASSRPVGGNWYEQY
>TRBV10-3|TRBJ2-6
AISELGVGAGANVLT
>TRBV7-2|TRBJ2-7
ASSLVPSGRWDYEQY
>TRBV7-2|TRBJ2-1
ASSLVSGLQEQF
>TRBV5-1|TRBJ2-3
ASSFGTSGSTDTQY
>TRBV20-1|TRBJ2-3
SAGWGGADTQY
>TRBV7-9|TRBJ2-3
ASSLRTGFSDTQY
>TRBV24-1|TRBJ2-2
ATSDTKDNTGELF
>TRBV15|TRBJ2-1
ATSSRRGTSFVVAYNEQF
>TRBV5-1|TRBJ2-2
ASSVSTSGGANTGELF
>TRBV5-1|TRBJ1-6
ASSTLQGQGSSPLH
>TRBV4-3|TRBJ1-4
ASSPRDRGEHNEKLF
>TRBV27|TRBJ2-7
ASSLQRPPYEQY
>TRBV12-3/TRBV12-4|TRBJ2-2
ASRAFTGELF
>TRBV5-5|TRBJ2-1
ASSLPKLAGDVEQF
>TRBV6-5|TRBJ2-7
ASSYSTSDSGYRWEQY
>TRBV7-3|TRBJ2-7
ASSLYAGASYEQY
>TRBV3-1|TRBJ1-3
ASSPTRFSGNTTY
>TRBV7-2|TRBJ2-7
ASSPLGGGRSTYEQY
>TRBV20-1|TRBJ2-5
SATPSGETQY
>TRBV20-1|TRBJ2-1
SARANAYEQF
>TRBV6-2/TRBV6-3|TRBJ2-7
ASSYPRPTGANEQY
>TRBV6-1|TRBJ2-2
ASTKGDRRTGELF
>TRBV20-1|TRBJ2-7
SAREGTYEQY
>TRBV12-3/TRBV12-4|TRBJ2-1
ASSPTGIAQF
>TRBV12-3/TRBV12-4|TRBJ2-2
ASSPSGGNTGELF
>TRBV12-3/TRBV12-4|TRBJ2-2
ASTNVAFTGELF